The rows below give T cell receptor beta chains drawn from one sample of a study of cytomegalovirus exposure and HLA in healthy donors. TCRdb keeps only in-frame clones here, not all; method: immunoSEQ multiplex PCR. The sample includes approximately 160,000 clones, approximately 84% seen only once; the top ten take 7%. Sequencing was performed on PBMCs. The receptors were gathered from a woman between 35 and 50 years old in good health and CMV-seropositive. CDR3s include the opening cysteine and the closing phenylalanine or tryptophan. D genes are given only for firm matches. The size entry is marked missing in some rows and otherwise reads once, few, many or a size class.

>TRBV2|NA|NA|TRBJ1-2
CASSEAVGNGYTF
TGTGCCAGCAGTGAAGCGGTCGGTAATGGCTACACCTTC
>TRBV10-2|TRBD2|few|TRBJ2-1
CASRSLAGGINEQFF
TGCGCCAGCAGGTCCCTAGCGGGGGGGATCAATGAGCAGTTCTTC
>TRBV4-1|NA|few|TRBJ2-3
CASSHEADTDTQYF
TGCGCCAGCAGCCACGAAGCGGACACAGATACGCAGTATTTT
>TRBV27|TRBD1|few|TRBJ1-1
CASSTGTVNTEAFF
TGTGCCAGCAGTACCGGGACAGTGAACACTGAAGCTTTCTTT
>TRBV5-4|TRBD2|NA|TRBJ2-5
CASSLGILGLAQETQYF
TGTGCCAGCAGCTTAGGTATTCTTGGACTAGCCCAAGAGACCCAGTACTTC
>TRBV5-4|TRBD1|once|TRBJ2-3
CASSSLRGQGIDTQYF
TGTGCCAGCAGCTCCCTCCGGGGACAGGGTATTGATACGCAGTATTTT
>TRBV27|TRBD2|NA|TRBJ2-3
CASRPASGVTDTQYF
TGTGCCAGCAGACCTGCTAGCGGGGTCACAGATACGCAGTATTTT
>TRBV5-1|NA|NA|TRBJ1-2
CASSLLSSSGFNYGYTF
TGCGCCAGCAGCTTGCTTTCCTCCTCCGGGTTCAACTATGGCTACACCTTC
>TRBV7-9|NA|NA|TRBJ1-1
CASSLGGGSNTEAFF
TGTGCCAGCAGCTTAGGCGGAGGATCTAACACTGAAGCTTTCTTT
>TRBV30|TRBD2|NA|TRBJ2-5
CAWGTSRETQYF
TGTGCCTGGGGGACTAGCCGGGAGACCCAGTACTTC
>TRBV4-3|NA|few|TRBJ2-3
CASRPARVSTDTQYF
TGCGCCAGCAGGCCCGCCAGGGTGAGCACAGATACGCAGTATTTT
>TRBV7-6|TRBD1|NA|TRBJ1-4
CASRHRDSEKLFF
TGTGCCAGCAGACACCGGGACAGTGAAAAACTGTTTTTT
>TRBV6-6|NA|NA|TRBJ2-4
CASSFEGWDIQYF
TGTGCCAGCAGTTTCGAGGGATGGGACATTCAGTACTTC
>TRBV6-6|NA|NA|TRBJ2-3
CASSAGADTQYF
TGTGCCAGCAGTGCAGGGGCGGATACGCAGTATTTT
>TRBV28|TRBD2|NA|TRBJ2-5
CASSLRGGGKQETQYF
TGTGCCAGCAGTTTAAGGGGCGGGGGAAAACAAGAGACCCAGTACTTC
>TRBV29-1|NA|NA|TRBJ1-2
CSVSAATGGYTF
TGCAGCGTTTCTGCGGCTACCGGCGGCTACACCTTC
>TRBV10-2|TRBD2|NA|TRBJ2-1
CASSDSGGYNEQFF
TGCGCCAGCAGCGATAGCGGGGGATACAATGAGCAGTTCTTC
>TRBV2|TRBD2|NA|TRBJ2-1
CASHTSGGAGWVINEQFF
TGTGCCAGCCATACTAGCGGGGGGGCCGGGTGGGTCATTAATGAGCAGTTCTTC
>TRBV5-1|TRBD1|NA|TRBJ1-2
CASSLEGTAYGYTF
TGCGCCAGCAGCTTGGAAGGGACAGCATATGGCTACACCTTC
>TRBV4-2|TRBD2|NA|TRBJ2-7
CASSPSGGAWYEQYF
TGTGCCAGCAGCCCTAGCGGGGGGGCCTGGTACGAGCAGTACTTC
>TRBV14|NA|NA|TRBJ2-5
CASSVQETQYF
TGTGCCAGCAGCGTACAAGAGACCCAGTACTTC
>TRBV28|TRBD1|few|TRBJ1-1
CASSPLSTGMNTEAFF
TGTGCCAGCAGTCCGCTTTCGACAGGGATGAACACTGAAGCTTTCTTT
>TRBV6-5|NA|NA|TRBJ1-1
CASSSTGLTEAFF
TGTGCCAGCAGTTCGACAGGTCTGACTGAAGCTTTCTTT
>TRBV15|NA|NA|TRBJ1-1
CATSRDQGRGTEAFF
TGTGCCACCAGCAGAGATCAGGGTAGGGGCACTGAAGCTTTCTTT
>TRBV2|TRBD2|NA|TRBJ2-5
CASSWGLAGGIGETQYF
TGTGCCAGCAGTTGGGGACTAGCGGGGGGGATAGGGGAGACCCAGTACTTC